The 2 T cell receptor beta chains below come from one sample, sequenced in a study of blood T cell repertoires in COVID-19. Data came from immunoSEQ multiplex PCR; TCRdb stores just in-frame clones and leaves some out. The table has almost 200,000 clones, just under 85% seen once; the top ten hold 0.95%. The source material was peripheral blood. Receptors were obtained from a man aged 60 to 75 with COVID-19, enrolled during active disease.

This clone was seen a few times. The chain has TRBV12-5 and TRBJ2-7; tentatively, D is TRBD2 (6 bases). Germline-derived CDR1 and CDR2 are LGHNT and FRNRAP. Trimming shortened V by 6 bases and J by 7 bases, and 22 bases separated the two germline ends. The CDR3 spans 15 residues. The CDR3 loop reads CASGPPGTGATEQYF. CDR3 in DNA: TGTGCTAGTGGACCCCCCGGGACTGGGGCAACGGAGCAGTACTTC.

The chain joins TRBV14 to TRBJ1-1; D gene uncertain. Germline CDR1 SGHDN, CDR2 FVKESK. V was trimmed by 0 bases and J by 1 base, leaving 6 bases between them. The CDR3 covers 14 residues. As DNA, the CDR3 is TGTGCCAGCAGCCAAGAATTGAGGAACACTGAAGCTTTCTTT. This sequence encodes CASSQELRNTEAFF.